There are many counts of the clone carrying this T cell receptor (beta chain). Additional DNA sequences in this sample encode the identical CDR3. The data derive from a study of shared clonotypes between healthy human individuals. CDR1 and CDR2 from the germline V gene are MGHRA and YSYEKL. The CDR3 contains 14 residues. The V and J ends lost 0 bases and 1 base respectively, with 4 bases between them. Free of recent acute infections or vaccinations, the donors were healthy HIV-negative adults. From CD4+ cells came CD45RA+ naive and CD45RA-negative memory subsets. Per the study methods: ImmunoSEQ yielded junction-only sequences lacking quality scores, so filtering differed. The protocol was immunoSEQ multiplex PCR, while the TCRdb copy is restricted to in-frame clones and leaves out a portion. V, J and clone size are those of that table, while D and trimming were read from the DNA. This table has about 680,000 clones, about two thirds appearing once.

Sequenced material: memory CD4+ T cells sorted from blood. Regarding subset: CD45RA-negative fraction. V and J are TRBV4-1 and TRBJ1-5; D remains unclear. This TCR came from a young woman in good health. The CDR3 coding sequence is TGCGCCAGCAGCCAAGATGAAAGCAATCAGCCCCAGCATTTT. It codes for CASSQDESNQPQHF.